Shown below are 22 T cell receptor beta chains from a single sample sequenced in a study of cytomegalovirus exposure and HLA in healthy donors. Both 60 Vbeta primers and 13 Jbeta primers went into the PCR. The method was immunoSEQ multiplex PCR; TCRdb's version includes in-frame clones alone and lacks a portion of them. The table lists approximately 150,000 clones, approximately 80% of them singletons. Material for sequencing was PBMCs. Receptor source: a woman aged 55-70 years in good health and CMV-seronegative.

This rearrangement joins TRBV2 to TRBJ1-4; D may be TRBD1 (6 bases). The CDR3 extends over 13 amino acids. V shed 5 bases and J shed 6 bases, with 10 bases lying between them. CDR1 is SNHLY, CDR2 FYNNEI, per germline. CDR3 region: CASSKGQYEKLFF. DNA for the CDR3: TGTGCCAGCAGTAAAGGACAGTATGAAAAACTGTTTTTT. Combining the CDR3 with reference TRBV2 and TRBJ1-4 gives the whole variable domain EPEVTQTPSHQVTQMGQEVILRCVPISNHLYFYWYRQILGQKVEFLVSFYNNEISEKSEIFDDQFSVERPDGSNFTLKIRSTKLEDSAMYFCASSKGQYEKLFFGSGTQLSVL.

The gene calls are TRBV11-1 and TRBJ2-7, with 13 bases that match TRBD2. The germline CDR1 and CDR2 sequences are SGHAT and FQDESV (reference sequence). Trimming removed 3 bases from V and 2 bases from J; junction bases left unmatched: 1. The CDR3 has 15 amino acids. The CDR3 loop reads CASSFGLAGAYEQYF. CDR3 bases: TGTGCCAGCAGCTTCGGACTAGCGGGAGCCTACGAGCAGTACTTC.

The chain combines TRBV7-3 with TRBJ1-4; D is unclear. The CDR3 loop spans 15 amino acids. Trimming cost V 0 bases and J 7 bases, with 12 bases left between them. The germline V gene has CDR1 SGHTA and CDR2 FQGTGA. CDR3 loop: CASSLTGRGFEKLFF. CDR3 DNA: TGTGCCAGCAGCTTAACAGGGCGAGGGTTTGAAAAACTGTTTTTT.

V and J are TRBV5-8 and TRBJ1-5; tentatively, D is TRBD1 (5 bases). The ends were cut back, 0 bases at V and 8 bases at J, with 18 bases in the middle. The CDR3 is 16 residues long. Germline assignment: CDR1 SGHTS and CDR2 YDEGEE. CDR3 region: CASSLGTGLGGEPQHF. DNA for the CDR3: TGTGCCAGCAGCTTGGGGACGGGTCTCGGAGGGGAGCCCCAGCATTTT.

This clone was recorded only once. The V gene is TRBV9, the J gene TRBJ2-7; D is undetermined. V lost 0 bases, J lost 2 bases, and 6 bases lay in between. Germline loops: CDR1 SGDLS, CDR2 YYNGEE. CDR3 length equals 13 residues. The DNA for the CDR3 is TGTGCCAGCAGCGTAGGGGCAGCCTACGAGCAGTACTTC. It is translated as CASSVGAAYEQYF.

This chain uses TRBV30 with TRBJ1-5; tentatively, D is TRBD1 (5 bases). Germline V gene lookup returns CDR1 GTSNPN and CDR2 SVGIG (reference sequence). This CDR3 contains 17 residues. Trimming stripped 5 bases from V and 2 bases from J, with 22 bases between. The CDR3 DNA reads TGTGCCTGGCGGGTGGCAGGGCGTTCCGCTGGCAATCAGCCCCAGCATTTT. It encodes CAWRVAGRSAGNQPQHF.

The rearrangement links TRBV18 to TRBJ2-2; possibly TRBD2 for D (6 bases). Germline V gene sequence: CDR1 KGHSH, CDR2 LQKENI. This CDR3 comprises 16 residues. Deletions cut 1 base from V and 1 base from J, with 10 bases between. The CDR3, as DNA: TGTGCCAGCTCACCACGTGTTAGCGGGAACACCGGGGAGCTGTTTTTT. It codes for CASSPRVSGNTGELFF. Full variable domain (outside the CDR3, taken from reference TRBV18 and TRBJ2-2): NAGVMQNPRHLVRRRGQEARLRCSPMKGHSHVYWYRQLPEEGLKFMVYLQKENIIDESGMPKERFSAEFPKEGPSILRIQQVVRGDSAAYFCASSPRVSGNTGELFFGEGSRLTVL.

J is TRBJ2-2 and V is TRBV7-2; the D gene is possibly TRBD1 (5 bases). This CDR3 is 15 amino acids long. Trimming cost V 5 bases and J 1 base, with 11 bases left between them. Germline CDR1 is SGHTA and CDR2 is FQGNSA. The CDR3 is CASSPADKNTGELFF. The CDR3 region has the DNA TGTGCCAGCAGCCCCGCGGACAAGAACACCGGGGAGCTGTTTTTT.

The chain couples TRBV19 to TRBJ2-2; TRBD1 matches 12 bases. This CDR3 comprises 20 residues. Germline CDR1 reads LNHDA; CDR2 reads SQIVND (reference sequence). The trim removed 6 bases at V and 1 base at J, leaving 15 bases unmatched. In DNA, the CDR3 is TGTGCCAGTAGACGACCCCTTGGGACAGGGGGCGGGCTGAACACCGGGGAGCTGTTTTTT. Amino acid sequence: CASRRPLGTGGGLNTGELFF.

This clone was seen more than once but under ten times. The chain uses TRBV4-2 and TRBJ2-1; tentatively, D is TRBD2 (6 bases). V lost 1 base and J lost 2, with 9 bases in between. Per the germline V gene, CDR1 is LGHNA and CDR2 is YNFKEQ. CDR3 size: 15 residues. CDR3 bases: TGTGCCAGCAGCCAAGGGAGGGAGACCTACAATGAGCAGTTCTTC. This gives the protein CASSQGRETYNEQFF.

The chain links TRBV7-3 to TRBJ2-7; 8 bases fit TRBD1. The CDR3 sequence is 13 residues long. The germline gives CDR1 SGHTA, CDR2 FQGTGA. The trim removed 6 bases at V and 6 bases at J, leaving 7 bases unmatched. The CDR3 sequence is CASSSNRGSEQYF. The CDR3 DNA reads as TGTGCCAGCAGTTCAAACAGGGGGTCCGAGCAGTACTTC.

The V call is TRBV30, the J call TRBJ1-5; D not resolved. CDR1 is GTSNPN and CDR2 is SVGIG in the germline V gene (reference sequence). The CDR3 is 14 amino acids. The ends were cut back, 2 bases at V and 3 bases at J, with 11 bases in the middle. The DNA for the CDR3 is TGTGCCTGGAGTAATTACAGAATCAATCAGCCCCAGCATTTT. Translated, it gives CAWSNYRINQPQHF.

This clone was found a few times. The rearrangement joins TRBV19 to TRBJ2-3; the match to TRBD1 covers 7 bases. Trimming at V came to 7 bases and at J to 1 base, leaving 5 bases not matched to a gene. The CDR3 runs to 14 residues. Germline V gives CDR1 LNHDA, CDR2 SQIVND (reference sequence). The CDR3 is CASKAGTGTDTQYF. The DNA of the CDR3 is TGTGCCAGTAAAGCCGGGACAGGCACAGATACGCAGTATTTT.

The chain joins TRBV5-6 to TRBJ1-2; D is uncertain. This CDR3 has 11 residues. V was trimmed by 3 bases and J by 7 bases, leaving 7 bases between them. Germline CDR1 SGHDT, CDR2 YYEEEE. The CDR3 is CASSSNGGYTF. In DNA form, the CDR3 reads TGTGCCAGCAGCTCTAATGGTGGCTACACCTTC.

The chain joins TRBV29-1 to TRBJ2-7, with D possibly being TRBD2 (5 bases). The CDR3 consists of 15 residues. Per the germline V gene, CDR1 is SQVTM and CDR2 is ANQGSEA. With 5 bases removed from V and 3 bases from J, the gap between germline ends came to 20 bases. The CDR3 DNA is TGCAGCGTTCGTTCGGGGAGCCGGCTCTTCTACGAGCAGTACTTC. Translated: CSVRSGSRLFYEQYF.

A word on this clone: Other DNA sequences in this specimen translate into the identical CDR3. This chain uses TRBV18 with TRBJ1-1; D call uncertain. Trimming stripped 2 bases from V and 0 bases from J, with 13 bases between. Germline V gene sequence: CDR1 KGHSH, CDR2 LQKENI. CDR3 size: 16 residues. The CDR3, as DNA: TGTGCCAGCTCACCAACCTCCGGTACTATGAACACTGAAGCTTTCTTT. Translating gives CASSPTSGTMNTEAFF.

The genes are TRBV19 and TRBJ1-5; D might be TRBD1 (6 bases). V was cut by 5 bases and J by 3 bases, with 14 bases left in between. Germline lookup yields CDR1 LNHDA and CDR2 SQIVND (reference sequence). There are 15 residues in the CDR3. CDR3 region: CASSDYTGFNQPQHF. The CDR3 DNA reads TGTGCCAGTAGTGATTATACAGGGTTCAATCAGCCCCAGCATTTT.

This clone was recorded only once. The chain recombines TRBV30 with TRBJ1-6, with D tentatively TRBD1 (5 bases). This CDR3 is built from 12 residues. Deletions cut 2 bases from V and 11 bases from J, with 10 bases between. CDR1 and CDR2 (germline): GTSNPN, SVGIG (reference sequence). The CDR3 reads CAWSMSGPPLHF. The CDR3 bases are TGTGCCTGGAGTATGTCAGGGCCACCCCTCCACTTT.

The rearrangement joins TRBV6-1 to TRBJ1-1, with 7 bases matching TRBD1. In germline, CDR1 is MNHNS, CDR2 SASEGT. The trim removed 4 bases at V and 4 bases at J, leaving 6 bases unmatched. CDR3 length: 14 amino acids. The chain's CDR3 is CASSGKGAGTEAFF. For the CDR3, the DNA is TGTGCCAGCAGTGGTAAGGGGGCAGGCACTGAAGCTTTCTTT.

The chain joins TRBV7-9 to TRBJ2-1; TRBD1 matches 12 bases. V shed 4 bases, J shed 6 bases, and the junction held 7 bases outside the gene matches. The CDR3 sequence is 16 residues long. The V gene's germline CDR1 is SEHNR and CDR2 FQNEAQ (reference sequence). The CDR3 DNA is TGTGCCAGCAGCTCATGGGACAGGGGGCGCACCAATGAGCAGTTCTTC. This translates into CASSSWDRGRTNEQFF.

V usage is TRBV28 and J usage is TRBJ2-7; TRBD2 matches 9 bases. Per germline, CDR1 MDHEN and CDR2 SYDVKM. J lost 5 bases, V lost 4 bases, and 9 bases had no gene match. The CDR3 spans 15 residues. The CDR3 sequence is CASSYGGSGRDEQYF. Written as DNA, the CDR3 is TGTGCCAGCAGTTATGGGGGTAGCGGGAGAGACGAGCAGTACTTC. Variable domain in full (rest from reference TRBV28 and TRBJ2-7): DVKVTQSSRYLVKRTGEKVFLECVQDMDHENMFWYRQDPGLGLRLIYFSYDVKMKEKGDIPEGYSVSREKKERFSLILESASTNQTSMYLCASSYGGSGRDEQYFGPGTRLTVT.

The gene calls are TRBV5-6 and TRBJ1-2, with 8 bases identical to TRBD1. The length of the CDR3 is 15 residues. V gave up 4 bases and J gave up 2 bases; unmatched junction bases: 7. Germline loops: CDR1 SGHDT, CDR2 YYEEEE. The DNA for the CDR3 is TGTGCCAGCAGCACTCTCGACAGGGGCAACTATGGCTACACCTTC. It yields the protein CASSTLDRGNYGYTF.